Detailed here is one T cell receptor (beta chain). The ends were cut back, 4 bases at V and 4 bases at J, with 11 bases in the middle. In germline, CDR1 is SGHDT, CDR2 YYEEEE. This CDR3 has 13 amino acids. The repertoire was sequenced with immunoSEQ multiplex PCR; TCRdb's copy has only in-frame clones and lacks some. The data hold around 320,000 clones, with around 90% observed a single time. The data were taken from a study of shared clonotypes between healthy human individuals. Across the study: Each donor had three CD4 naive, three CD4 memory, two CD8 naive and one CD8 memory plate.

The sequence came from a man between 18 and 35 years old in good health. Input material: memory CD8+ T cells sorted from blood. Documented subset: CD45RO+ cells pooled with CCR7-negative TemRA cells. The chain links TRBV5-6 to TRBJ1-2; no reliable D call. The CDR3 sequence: CASSIYTGYGYTF. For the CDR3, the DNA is TGTGCCAGCAGCATCTACACGGGCTATGGCTACACCTTC.